This TCR beta chain derives from a study of shared clonotypes between healthy human individuals. Overall study findings and caveats: The represented genetic and exposure-history diversity was limited by the small number of donors.

On this clone: The antigen is unknown.

Germline CDR1 reads MNHEY; CDR2 reads SMNVEV (reference sequence). This CDR3 comprises 14 residues. Trimming removed 5 bases from V and 5 bases from J; junction bases left unmatched: 4. Produced via immunoSEQ multiplex PCR; TCRdb's table is partial and in-frame only. The data hold approximately 710,000 clones, with around 90% observed a single time. The sample taken for sequencing was memory CD8+ T cells from PBMCs. Described subset: CD45RO+ cells pooled with CCR7-negative TemRA cells. The sequence came from a man younger than 30 in good health. Some clones in this sample may be carry-over from other donors' samples. The chain combines TRBV27 with TRBJ2-7; TRBD1 matches at 12 bases. CDR3 sequence: CASSMGQGAHEQYF. CDR3 DNA sequence: TGTGCCAGCAGTATGGGACAGGGGGCCCACGAGCAGTACTTC.